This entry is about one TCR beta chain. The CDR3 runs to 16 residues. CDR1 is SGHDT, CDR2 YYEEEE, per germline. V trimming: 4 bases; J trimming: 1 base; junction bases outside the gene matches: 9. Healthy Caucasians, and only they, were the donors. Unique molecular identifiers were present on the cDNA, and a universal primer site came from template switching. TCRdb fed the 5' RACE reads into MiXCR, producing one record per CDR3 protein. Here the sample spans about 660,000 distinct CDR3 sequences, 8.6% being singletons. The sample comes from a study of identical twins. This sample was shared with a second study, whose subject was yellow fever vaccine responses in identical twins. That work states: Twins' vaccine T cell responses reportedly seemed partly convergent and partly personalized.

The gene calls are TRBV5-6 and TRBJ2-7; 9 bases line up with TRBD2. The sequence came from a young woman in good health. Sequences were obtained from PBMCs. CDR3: CASSLISGRGSYEQYF. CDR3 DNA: TGTGCCAGCAGCCTGATTAGCGGGAGAGGGTCCTACGAGCAGTACTTC. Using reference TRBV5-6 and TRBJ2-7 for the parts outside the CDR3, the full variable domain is DAGVTQSPTHLIKTRGQQVTLRCSPKSGHDTVSWYQQALGQGPQFIFQYYEEEERQRGNFPDRFSGHQFPNYSSELNVNALLLGDSALYLCASSLISGRGSYEQYFGPGTRLTVT.